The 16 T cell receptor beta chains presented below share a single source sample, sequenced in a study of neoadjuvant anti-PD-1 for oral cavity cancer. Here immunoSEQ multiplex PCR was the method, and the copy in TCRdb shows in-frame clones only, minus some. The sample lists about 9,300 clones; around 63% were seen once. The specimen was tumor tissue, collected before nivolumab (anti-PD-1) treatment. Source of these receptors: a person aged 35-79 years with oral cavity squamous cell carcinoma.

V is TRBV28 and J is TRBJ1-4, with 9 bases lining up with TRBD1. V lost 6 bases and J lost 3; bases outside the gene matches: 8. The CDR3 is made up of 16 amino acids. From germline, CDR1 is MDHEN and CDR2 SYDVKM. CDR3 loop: CASRPQGAAPNEKLFF. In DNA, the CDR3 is TGTGCCAGCAGGCCACAGGGGGCAGCGCCTAATGAAAAACTGTTTTTT.

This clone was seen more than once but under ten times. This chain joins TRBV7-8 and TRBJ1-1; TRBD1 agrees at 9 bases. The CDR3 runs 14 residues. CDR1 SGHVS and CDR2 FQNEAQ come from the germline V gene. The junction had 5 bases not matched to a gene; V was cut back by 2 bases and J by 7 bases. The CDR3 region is CASSLRPGQGEAFF. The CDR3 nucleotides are TGTGCCAGCAGCTTACGCCCGGGACAGGGTGAAGCTTTCTTT.

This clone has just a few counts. CDR3 nucleotides: TGTGCCAGCAGCTTAGATGGTTCCGGGAGAGGCTACAATGAGCAGTTCTTC. Protein product: CASSLDGSGRGYNEQFF. J is TRBJ2-1 and V is TRBV11-3, with D possibly being TRBD2 (6 bases). The CDR3 loop spans 17 amino acids. Trimming pared 0 bases from V and 3 bases from J, leaving 15 bases between. CDR1 is SGHNT and CDR2 is YENEEA in the germline V gene. The full variable domain, with the rest looked up from reference TRBV11-3 and TRBJ2-1, is EAGVVQSPRYKIIEKKQPVAFWCNPISGHNTLYWYLQNLGQGPELLIRYENEEAVDDSQLPKDRFSAERLKGVDSTLKIQPAELGDSAVYLCASSLDGSGRGYNEQFFGPGTRLTVL.

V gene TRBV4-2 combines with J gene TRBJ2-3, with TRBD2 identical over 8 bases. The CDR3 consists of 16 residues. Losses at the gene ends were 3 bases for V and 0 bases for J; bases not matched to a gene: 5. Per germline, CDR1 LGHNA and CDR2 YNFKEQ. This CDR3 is CASSHPSGSSTDTQYF. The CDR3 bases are TGTGCCAGCAGCCACCCCAGCGGGAGTAGCACAGATACGCAGTATTTT.

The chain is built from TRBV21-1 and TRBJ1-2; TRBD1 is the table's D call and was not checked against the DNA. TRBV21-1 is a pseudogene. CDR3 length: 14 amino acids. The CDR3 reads CASSKILRGAGYTF. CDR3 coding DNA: TGTGCCAGCAGCAAAATTCTCAGGGGAGCTGGCTACACCTTC.

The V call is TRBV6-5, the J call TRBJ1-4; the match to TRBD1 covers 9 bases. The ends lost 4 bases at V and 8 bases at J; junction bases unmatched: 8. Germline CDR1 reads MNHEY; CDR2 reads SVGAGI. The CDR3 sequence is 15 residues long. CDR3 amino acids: CASSLGQGYREKLFF. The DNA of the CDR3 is TGTGCCAGCAGTTTGGGACAGGGTTATAGGGAAAAACTGTTTTTT.

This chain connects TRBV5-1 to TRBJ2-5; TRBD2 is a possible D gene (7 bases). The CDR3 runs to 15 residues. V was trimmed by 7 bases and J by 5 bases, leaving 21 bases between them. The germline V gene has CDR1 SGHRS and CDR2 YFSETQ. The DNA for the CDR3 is TGCGCCAGCTCATACAGGGCTAGCGGTGAGGAGACCCAGTACTTC. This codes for CASSYRASGEETQYF.

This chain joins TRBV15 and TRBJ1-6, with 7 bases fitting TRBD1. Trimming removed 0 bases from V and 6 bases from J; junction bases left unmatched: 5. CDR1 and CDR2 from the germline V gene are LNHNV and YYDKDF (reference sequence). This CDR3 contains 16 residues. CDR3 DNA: TGTGCCACCAGCAGAGATCGGGGACAGTTTAATTCACCCCTCCACTTT. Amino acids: CATSRDRGQFNSPLHF.

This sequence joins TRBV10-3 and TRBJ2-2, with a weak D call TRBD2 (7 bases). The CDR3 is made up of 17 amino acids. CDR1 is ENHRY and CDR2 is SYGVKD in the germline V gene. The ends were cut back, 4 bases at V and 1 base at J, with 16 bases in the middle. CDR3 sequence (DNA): TGTGCCATCAGTGCGGGGGGCAGGCCGGGGAACACCGGGGAGCTGTTTTTT. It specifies CAISAGGRPGNTGELFF.

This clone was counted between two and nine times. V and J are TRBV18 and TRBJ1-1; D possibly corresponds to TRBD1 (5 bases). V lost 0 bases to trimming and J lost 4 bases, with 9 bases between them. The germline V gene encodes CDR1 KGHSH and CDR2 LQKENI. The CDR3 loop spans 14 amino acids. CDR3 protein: CASSPPGASTEAFF. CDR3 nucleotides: TGTGCCAGCTCACCACCCGGGGCAAGCACTGAAGCTTTCTTT.

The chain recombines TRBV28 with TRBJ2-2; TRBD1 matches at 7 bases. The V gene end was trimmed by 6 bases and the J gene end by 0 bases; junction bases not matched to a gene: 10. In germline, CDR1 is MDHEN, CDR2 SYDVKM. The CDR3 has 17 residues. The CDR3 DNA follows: TGTGCCAGCAGACGATCCGCCGGGACAGCGAACACCGGGGAGCTGTTTTTT. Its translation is CASRRSAGTANTGELFF.

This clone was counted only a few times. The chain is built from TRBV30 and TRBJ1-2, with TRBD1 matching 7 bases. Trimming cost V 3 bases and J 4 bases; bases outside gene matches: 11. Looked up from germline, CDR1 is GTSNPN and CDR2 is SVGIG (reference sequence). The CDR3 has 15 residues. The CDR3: CAWSGITGESYGYTF. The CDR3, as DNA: TGTGCCTGGAGCGGGATCACAGGGGAAAGCTATGGCTACACCTTC.

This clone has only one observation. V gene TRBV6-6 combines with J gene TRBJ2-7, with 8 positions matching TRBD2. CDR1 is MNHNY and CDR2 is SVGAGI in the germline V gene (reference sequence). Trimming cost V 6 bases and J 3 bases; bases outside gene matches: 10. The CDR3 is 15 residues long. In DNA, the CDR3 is TGTGCCAGCAGCGAAGGACTAGCATTCGTCTACGAGCAGTACTTC. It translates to CASSEGLAFVYEQYF.

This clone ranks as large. CDR3 coding DNA: TGTGCCAGCAGCAGTGGCACAGGGGACTACGACGAGCAGTACTTC. Translation: CASSSGTGDYDEQYF. The gene calls are TRBV7-9 and TRBJ2-7, with D perhaps TRBD1 or TRBD2 (7 bases each). This CDR3 has 15 residues. Deletions cut 5 bases from V and 5 bases from J, with 19 bases between. Germline values: CDR1 SEHNR, CDR2 FQNEAQ (reference sequence).

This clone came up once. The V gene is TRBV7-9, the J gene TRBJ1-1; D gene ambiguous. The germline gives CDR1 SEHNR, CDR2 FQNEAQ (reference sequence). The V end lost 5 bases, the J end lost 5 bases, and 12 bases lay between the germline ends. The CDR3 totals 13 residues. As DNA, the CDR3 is TGTGCCAGCAGCCAGGCCCAGTGGACTGAAGCTTTCTTT. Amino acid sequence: CASSQAQWTEAFF.

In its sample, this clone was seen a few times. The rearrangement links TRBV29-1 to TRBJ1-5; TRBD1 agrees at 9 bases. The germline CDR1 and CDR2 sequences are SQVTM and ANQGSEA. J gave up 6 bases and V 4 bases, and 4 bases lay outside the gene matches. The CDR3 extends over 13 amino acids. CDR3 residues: CSVGDRASQPQHF. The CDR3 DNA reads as TGCAGCGTTGGGGACAGGGCGAGTCAGCCCCAGCATTTT.